This T cell receptor beta chain was captured by sequencing in a study of cytomegalovirus exposure and HLA in healthy donors. Primers: 60 Vbeta forward and 13 Jbeta reverse. The method was immunoSEQ multiplex PCR; TCRdb's version includes in-frame clones alone and lacks a portion of them. The table has approximately 260,000 clones, roughly 81% seen once. Trimming at V came to 5 bases and at J to 8 bases, leaving 8 bases not matched to a gene. Germline V gene sequence: CDR1 SGHTA, CDR2 FQGNSA. The CDR3 consists of 13 residues. On this clone: The sample holds other DNA sequences that translate to the same CDR3.

J is TRBJ1-2 and V is TRBV7-2, with 7 positions matching TRBD1. The source of this sequence is a woman between 35 and 50 years old in good health and CMV-seropositive. Specimen: PBMCs. The CDR3 region has the DNA TGTGCCAGCAGCGTAGACAGGGTAGGCGGCTACACCTTC. It yields the protein CASSVDRVGGYTF.